This TCR beta chain was obtained from a study of vaccination and CD4 T cells after COVID-19. The wider study: A median of about 98 days (range 35 to 161) separated diagnosis from post-COVID sampling.

The length of the CDR3 is 11 residues. The V end was cut by 3 bases, the J end by 5 bases, with 4 bases between. Germline assignment: CDR1 SGHVS and CDR2 FQNEAQ. With respect to this clonotype: The antigen is unknown.

Sequencing of cultured CD4+ T cell DNA used the Oncomine TCR Beta short-read assay. Each CDR3 protein is one row after TCRdb ran MiXCR on the PCR reads. The sample includes fewer than 9,500 distinct CDR3 sequences, less than 30% seen only once; the top ten take approximately 30%. Regarding treatment: approximately nine-day PBMC culture with coronavirus spike peptide pools or control peptides (ViraFEST assay). CD4+ T cells of the unexposed donor were collected before the COVID-19 pandemic (2011-2018). The sample was CD4+ T cells from blood, cultured in vitro. The chain is built from TRBV7-8 and TRBJ2-5; D remains unclear. This TCR was recovered from a human donor in good health. The CDR3 bases are TGTGCCAGCAGCTTCGCCGAGACCCAGTACTTC. Translation gives CASSFAETQYF.